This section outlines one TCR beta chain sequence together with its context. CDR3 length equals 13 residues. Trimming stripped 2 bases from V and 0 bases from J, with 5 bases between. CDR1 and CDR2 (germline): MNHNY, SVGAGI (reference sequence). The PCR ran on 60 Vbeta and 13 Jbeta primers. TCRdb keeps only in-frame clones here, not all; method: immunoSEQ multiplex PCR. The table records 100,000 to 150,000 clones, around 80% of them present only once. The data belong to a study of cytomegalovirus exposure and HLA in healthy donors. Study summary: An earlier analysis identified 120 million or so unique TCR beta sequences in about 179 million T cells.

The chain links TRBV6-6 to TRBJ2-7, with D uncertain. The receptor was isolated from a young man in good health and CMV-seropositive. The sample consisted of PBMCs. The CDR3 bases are TGTGCCAGCAGTTACGTCCGCTCCTACGAGCAGTACTTC. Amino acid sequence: CASSYVRSYEQYF.